This TCR beta chain derives from a study of T cells in Graves' hyperthyroidism and ophthalmopathy. Amplified regions were TCR beta CDR3 sequences from RNA transcripts. First-round RT-PCR targeting the TCR CDR3 was performed with the HTBI primer set. Each CDR3 protein is one row after TCRdb ran MiXCR on the multiplex PCR reads. Found here are 270,000 or so distinct CDR3 sequences, around 25% of them singletons; the top ten hold 25% to 30%. This CDR3 spans 9 amino acids. Germline CDR1 reads DFQATT; CDR2 reads SNEGSKA (reference sequence). Ten or more counts support this clonotype. One end of the junction is discordant with germline, which a read error may explain.

The sequenced sample was blood. V gene TRBV20-1 combines with J gene TRBJ1-5; D call uncertain. This receptor was taken from a middle-aged man with Graves' hyperthyroidism that later progressed to Graves' ophthalmopathy. The CDR3 nucleotides are TGCAGTGCTAGGATCCCCCTAGATTTT. It yields the protein CSARIPLDF.